This T cell receptor (beta chain) is drawn from a study of T cell repertoires in cytomegalovirus infection. MiXCR was run by TCRdb on the reads, yielding one entry per CDR3 protein. The sample consists of roughly 150,000 distinct CDR3 sequences, about 25% of them appearing once. The CDR3 contains 16 residues. V lost 1 base to trimming and J lost 2 bases; unmatched junction nucleotides: 7. Per germline, CDR1 KGHSH and CDR2 LQKENI. V usage is TRBV18 and J usage is TRBJ2-7; 8 nucleotides align to TRBD2. The source of this sequence is a human donor in good health (CMV status not recorded). Some clones in this sample may be carry-over from other donors' samples. The specimen was PBMCs. This chain's CDR3 is CASSPLSGTQTYEQYF. Written as DNA, the CDR3 is TGTGCCAGCTCACCACTTAGCGGGACACAAACCTACGAGCAGTACTTC.